Each of the 7 T cell receptor beta chains below was sequenced from the same sample in a study of T cell repertoires in aging, cancer and after chemotherapy. A mixed TRB-A/B primer pool amplified rearranged TRB by multiplex touch-down PCR. TCRdb fed the multiplex PCR reads into MiXCR, producing one record per CDR3 protein. This table holds roughly 12,000 distinct CDR3 sequences, roughly 35% found once. Peripheral blood genomic DNA, not sorted cells or RNA, was the template. Input material: blood. These receptor sequences come from a human donor in good health. The donor label of this sample is uncertain.

In DNA, the CDR3 is TGTGCCAGCAGTTCCGACTCCTACGAGCAGTACTTC. Translating gives CASSSDSYEQYF. The V and J genes are TRBV12-3 or TRBV12-4 and TRBJ2-7; D gene unclear. V gave up 4 bases and J gave up 0 bases, with 4 bases separating them. The CDR3 length is 12 residues.

The gene calls are TRBV27 and TRBJ2-3; 14 bases map to TRBD2. The CDR3 is 15 amino acids. With 6 bases clipped from V and 14 bases from J, the junction kept 13 bases outside the gene matches. The germline V gene has CDR1 MNHEY and CDR2 SMNVEV (reference sequence). For the CDR3, the DNA is TGTGCCAGCAGCCTGACTAGCGGGGGGGTGGGGGCAAGGTATTTT. It translates to CASSLTSGGVGARYF.

The chain uses TRBV6-5 and TRBJ1-3; D remains unclear. Germline CDR1 reads MNHEY; CDR2 reads SVGAGI. The CDR3 spans 12 residues. Trimming stripped 8 bases from V and 0 bases from J, with 5 bases between. CDR3 residues: CASGRSGNTIYF. The CDR3, as DNA: TGTGCCAGCGGACGCTCTGGAAACACCATATATTTT.

This chain connects TRBV5-4 to TRBJ2-5, with TRBD2 identical over 8 bases. CDR1 is SGHNT and CDR2 is YYREEE in the germline V gene (reference sequence). The CDR3 is 13 residues long. After removal of 5 bases from V and 5 bases from J, the junction contained 5 bases not matched to a gene. CDR3 sequence reads: CASRQTGGETQYF. In DNA, the CDR3 is TGTGCCAGCAGACAAACGGGGGGGGAGACCCAGTACTTC. The full variable domain, completed using reference TRBV5-4 and TRBJ2-5, is ETGVTQSPTHLIKTRGQQVTLRCSSQSGHNTVSWYQQALGQGPQFIFQYYREEENGRGNFPPRFSGLQFPNYSSELNVNALELDDSALYLCASRQTGGETQYFGPGTRLLVL.

The chain uses TRBV30 and TRBJ1-4, with D tentatively TRBD1 (5 bases). Germline V CDR1 and CDR2: GTSNPN, SVGIG (reference sequence). V lost 6 bases and J 6 bases, leaving 17 bases between the germline ends. The CDR3 has 14 amino acids. The CDR3 DNA reads TGTGCCTGCCGAAGGGGACCGGTAGATGAAAAACTGTTTTTT. Encoded protein: CACRRGPVDEKLFF.

The chain recombines TRBV11-3 with TRBJ1-1; 11 bases fit TRBD1. V trimming: 5 bases; J trimming: 5 bases; junction bases outside the gene matches: 4. Germline V lookup: CDR1 SGHNT, CDR2 YENEEA. This CDR3 spans 14 amino acids. CDR3 DNA: TGTGCCAGCAGCACGGACAGGGGGCGAACTGAAGCTTTCTTT. This gives the protein CASSTDRGRTEAFF.

DNA of the CDR3: TGTGCCAGCTCAGCCTACTCTGGGGCCAACGTCCTGACTTTC. It translates to CASSAYSGANVLTF. This chain joins TRBV18 and TRBJ2-6; no reliable D call. The germline V gene encodes CDR1 KGHSH and CDR2 LQKENI. The CDR3 has 14 residues. The V gene lost 5 bases and the J gene lost 0 bases, with 5 bases spanning the gap.